The rows below give T cell receptor beta chains drawn from one sample of a study of graft-versus-host responses after intestinal transplantation. Sequencing used immunoSEQ multiplex PCR; TCRdb keeps in-frame clones, though not all of them. There are 60,000 to 75,000 clones in the sample; under 90% occur only once, and about 1.7% lies in the top ten. This specimen consisted of ileum tissue, obtained roughly 390 days after transplant. These receptors were collected from a human patient who received an intestinal transplant, so some T cells may come from the graft donor. CDR3s include the opening cysteine and the closing phenylalanine or tryptophan. The D gene is left open where the match is weak. Some rows have no size entry. The others give once, few or many, or a class for an expanded clone.

j_call: TRBJ2-7; v_call: TRBV27; d_call: TRBD1; clone_size: few; cdr3_aa: CASSFTTGRVYEQYF; cdr3_nt: TGTGCCAGCAGTTTCACGACAGGGAGAGTCTACGAGCAGTACTTC
j_call: TRBJ2-5; v_call: TRBV4-2; d_call: TRBD1; clone_size: once; cdr3_aa: CASSQDRRGRQETQYF; cdr3_nt: TGTGCCAGCAGCCAAGATCGCAGGGGGCGGCAAGAGACCCAGTACTTC
j_call: TRBJ1-4; v_call: TRBV6-1; d_call: -; clone_size: -; cdr3_aa: CASRSAENEKLFF; cdr3_nt: TGTGCCAGCAGATCGGCGGAGAATGAAAAACTGTTTTTT
j_call: TRBJ2-3; v_call: TRBV29-1; d_call: TRBD1; clone_size: -; cdr3_aa: CSAARGQDTQYF; cdr3_nt: TGCAGCGCCGCCAGGGGGCAAGATACGCAGTATTTT
j_call: TRBJ2-7; v_call: TRBV18; d_call: TRBD1; clone_size: -; cdr3_aa: CASSLQGQVSYEQYF; cdr3_nt: TGTGCCAGCTCACTACAAGGACAGGTCTCCTACGAGCAGTACTTC
j_call: TRBJ1-1; v_call: TRBV7-2; d_call: -; clone_size: -; cdr3_aa: CASSPMAGLMNTEAFF; cdr3_nt: TGTGCCAGCAGCCCCATGGCAGGGCTTATGAACACTGAAGCTTTCTTT
j_call: TRBJ2-3; v_call: TRBV30; d_call: -; clone_size: -; cdr3_aa: CAWSVLGLGGSTDTQYF; cdr3_nt: TGTGCCTGGAGTGTACTGGGTCTAGGGGGGAGCACAGATACGCAGTATTTT
j_call: TRBJ2-5; v_call: TRBV6-6; d_call: TRBD2; clone_size: -; cdr3_aa: CASSYPGGTETQYF; cdr3_nt: TGTGCCAGCAGTTACCCGGGGGGGACAGAGACCCAGTACTTC
j_call: TRBJ2-7; v_call: TRBV5-4; d_call: TRBD1; clone_size: -; cdr3_aa: CASSTRQGGYGYEQYF; cdr3_nt: TGTGCCAGCAGCACCCGACAGGGGGGATATGGGTACGAGCAGTACTTC
j_call: TRBJ2-2; v_call: TRBV5-6; d_call: -; clone_size: -; cdr3_aa: CASSLVLNTGELFF; cdr3_nt: TGTGCCAGCAGCTTGGTTTTGAACACCGGGGAGCTGTTTTTT
j_call: TRBJ1-1; v_call: TRBV7-8; d_call: -; clone_size: -; cdr3_aa: CASSKTEAGPRAEAFF; cdr3_nt: TGTGCCAGCAGCAAAACGGAAGCCGGGCCGAGGGCTGAAGCTTTCTTT
j_call: TRBJ1-1; v_call: TRBV28; d_call: -; clone_size: -; cdr3_aa: CASSWSVMNTEAFF; cdr3_nt: TGTGCCAGCAGTTGGTCCGTCATGAACACTGAAGCTTTCTTT
j_call: TRBJ1-1; v_call: TRBV11-2; d_call: -; clone_size: -; cdr3_aa: CASTQPYSRLNTEAFF; cdr3_nt: TGTGCCAGCACCCAGCCGTATTCGAGGCTGAACACTGAAGCTTTCTTT
j_call: TRBJ2-2; v_call: TRBV5-1; d_call: TRBD1; clone_size: -; cdr3_aa: CASSPGQGTGELFF; cdr3_nt: TGCGCCAGCAGCCCGGGACAGGGAACCGGGGAGCTGTTTTTT
j_call: TRBJ1-4; v_call: TRBV7-8; d_call: -; clone_size: -; cdr3_aa: CASSLGMLRNEKLFF; cdr3_nt: TGTGCCAGCAGCTTAGGCATGCTTAGGAATGAAAAACTGTTTTTT
j_call: TRBJ2-7; v_call: TRBV13; d_call: TRBD2; clone_size: -; cdr3_aa: CASSPAGLAGEIYEQYF; cdr3_nt: TGTGCCAGCAGCCCCGCCGGACTAGCGGGAGAAATCTACGAGCAGTACTTC
j_call: TRBJ2-7; v_call: TRBV30; d_call: TRBD1; clone_size: -; cdr3_aa: CAWSFGQAYEQYF; cdr3_nt: TGTGCCTGGAGTTTTGGACAGGCCTACGAGCAGTACTTC
j_call: TRBJ2-5; v_call: TRBV7-3; d_call: -; clone_size: -; cdr3_aa: CASSFVREETQYF; cdr3_nt: TGTGCCAGCAGCTTTGTCAGGGAAGAGACCCAGTACTTC
j_call: TRBJ2-3; v_call: TRBV29-1; d_call: -; clone_size: once; cdr3_aa: CSVVRGVADTQYF; cdr3_nt: TGCAGCGTTGTGAGGGGGGTAGCAGATACGCAGTATTTT
j_call: TRBJ1-5; v_call: TRBV6-5; d_call: -; clone_size: -; cdr3_aa: CASSYSKLWGPQHF; cdr3_nt: TGTGCCAGCAGTTACTCCAAACTCTGGGGGCCCCAGCATTTT
j_call: TRBJ2-7; v_call: TRBV6-5; d_call: -; clone_size: -; cdr3_aa: CASSGGGIRF; cdr3_nt: TGTGCCAGCAGTGGGGGAGGAATTCGCTTC
j_call: TRBJ2-4; v_call: TRBV4-2; d_call: -; clone_size: once; cdr3_aa: CASSQEGQVAKNIQYF; cdr3_nt: TGTGCCAGCAGCCAAGAAGGTCAAGTAGCCAAAAACATTCAGTACTTC
j_call: TRBJ2-1; v_call: TRBV28; d_call: -; clone_size: -; cdr3_aa: CASSFGGAGNEQFF; cdr3_nt: TGTGCCAGCAGTTTTGGCGGGGCGGGCAATGAGCAGTTCTTC
j_call: TRBJ2-5; v_call: TRBV5-6; d_call: -; clone_size: -; cdr3_aa: CASSPRPLETQYF; cdr3_nt: TGTGCCAGCAGCCCACGCCCCCTAGAGACCCAGTACTTC
j_call: TRBJ2-7; v_call: TRBV19; d_call: -; clone_size: -; cdr3_aa: CASSIGGEQYF; cdr3_nt: TGTGCCAGTAGTATCGGGGGCGAGCAGTACTTC
j_call: TRBJ2-5; v_call: TRBV9; d_call: -; clone_size: -; cdr3_aa: CASSVGLGQSRETQYF; cdr3_nt: TGTGCCAGCAGCGTAGGCTTAGGACAGTCACGAGAGACCCAGTACTTC
j_call: TRBJ2-1; v_call: TRBV4-1; d_call: -; clone_size: -; cdr3_aa: CASSQASGNEQFF; cdr3_nt: TGCGCCAGCAGCCAAGCGTCGGGAAATGAGCAGTTCTTC
j_call: TRBJ2-7; v_call: TRBV7-6; d_call: TRBD1; clone_size: -; cdr3_aa: CASSPYKVPGQGTGSYEQYF; cdr3_nt: TGTGCCAGCAGCCCCTACAAGGTCCCGGGACAGGGGACGGGGTCCTACGAGCAGTACTTC
j_call: TRBJ2-5; v_call: TRBV6-4; d_call: -; clone_size: -; cdr3_aa: CASLGGATQETQYF; cdr3_nt: TGTGCCAGCCTAGGGGGGGCCACCCAAGAGACCCAGTACTTC
j_call: TRBJ2-6; v_call: TRBV6-4; d_call: -; clone_size: -; cdr3_aa: CASSSQSSGANVLTF; cdr3_nt: TGTGCCAGCAGCTCACAGAGCTCTGGGGCCAACGTCCTGACTTTC
j_call: TRBJ2-2; v_call: TRBV7-6; d_call: TRBD1; clone_size: -; cdr3_aa: CASSSGGLDAGELFF; cdr3_nt: TGTGCCAGCAGCTCAGGGGGCCTCGACGCCGGGGAGCTGTTTTTT
j_call: TRBJ2-7; v_call: TRBV11-2; d_call: TRBD1; clone_size: -; cdr3_aa: CASSLGTEYEQYF; cdr3_nt: TGTGCCAGCAGCTTGGGGACAGAATACGAGCAGTACTTC
j_call: TRBJ2-7; v_call: TRBV2; d_call: -; clone_size: -; cdr3_aa: CASTGPTVTGEQYF; cdr3_nt: TGTGCCAGCACCGGCCCGACAGTAACGGGCGAGCAGTACTTC
j_call: TRBJ1-1; v_call: TRBV4-1; d_call: -; clone_size: once; cdr3_aa: CASSQGADTEAFF; cdr3_nt: TGCGCCAGCAGCCAAGGGGCCGACACTGAAGCTTTCTTT
j_call: TRBJ2-5; v_call: TRBV29-1; d_call: -; clone_size: -; cdr3_aa: CSVEGGVRETQYF; cdr3_nt: TGCAGCGTTGAAGGAGGAGTACGAGAGACCCAGTACTTC
j_call: TRBJ1-4; v_call: TRBV19; d_call: -; clone_size: -; cdr3_aa: CASSILTTNEKLFF; cdr3_nt: TGTGCCAGTAGTATTTTAACAACTAATGAAAAACTGTTTTTT
j_call: TRBJ1-2; v_call: TRBV21-1; d_call: -; clone_size: -; cdr3_aa: CANREREFDGYTF; cdr3_nt: TGTGCCAATCGCGAAAGAGAATTCGATGGCTACACCTTC
j_call: TRBJ1-1; v_call: TRBV29-1; d_call: TRBD1; clone_size: -; cdr3_aa: CSVSRDSFSEAFF; cdr3_nt: TGCAGCGTCTCCCGGGACAGCTTCTCTGAAGCTTTCTTT
j_call: TRBJ2-1; v_call: TRBV10-3; d_call: TRBD2; clone_size: -; cdr3_aa: CAISESLPLAGSSYNEQFF; cdr3_nt: TGTGCCATCAGTGAGTCCCTTCCACTAGCGGGGAGCTCCTACAATGAGCAGTTCTTC
j_call: TRBJ2-7; v_call: TRBV9; d_call: -; clone_size: once; cdr3_aa: CASSGRVNPYEQYF; cdr3_nt: TGTGCCAGCAGCGGACGAGTAAACCCCTACGAGCAGTACTTC
j_call: TRBJ2-2; v_call: TRBV6-6; d_call: TRBD1; clone_size: -; cdr3_aa: CASSYTRQGDTGELFF; cdr3_nt: TGTGCCAGCAGTTACACCCGACAGGGAGACACCGGGGAGCTGTTTTTT
j_call: TRBJ1-1; v_call: TRBV5-1; d_call: -; clone_size: -; cdr3_aa: CASRLTVNTEAFF; cdr3_nt: TGCGCCAGCAGACTGACAGTGAACACTGAAGCTTTCTTT
j_call: TRBJ2-6; v_call: TRBV5-6; d_call: -; clone_size: -; cdr3_aa: CASSLGAGRSGANVLTF; cdr3_nt: TGTGCCAGCAGCTTGGGAGCAGGGAGGTCTGGGGCCAACGTCCTGACTTTC
j_call: TRBJ1-2; v_call: TRBV21-1; d_call: -; clone_size: -; cdr3_aa: CASSKGQGWVGYTF; cdr3_nt: TGTGCCAGCAGCAAAGGACAGGGTTGGGTCGGCTACACCTTC
j_call: TRBJ1-2; v_call: TRBV5-1; d_call: TRBD1; clone_size: -; cdr3_aa: CASSLGTGGYGYTF; cdr3_nt: TGCGCCAGCAGCTTGGGGACAGGTGGCTATGGCTACACCTTC
j_call: TRBJ2-3; v_call: TRBV5-4; d_call: -; clone_size: -; cdr3_aa: CASSRRAGDTQYF; cdr3_nt: TGTGCCAGCAGTCGCAGGGCGGGGGATACGCAGTATTTT
j_call: TRBJ1-5; v_call: TRBV10-3; d_call: -; clone_size: -; cdr3_aa: CAILGQPLPYSNQPQHF; cdr3_nt: TGTGCCATCCTCGGACAACCCCTCCCGTATAGCAATCAGCCCCAGCATTTT
j_call: TRBJ2-3; v_call: TRBV25-1; d_call: -; clone_size: -; cdr3_aa: CASSPWDTDTQYF; cdr3_nt: TGTGCCAGCAGTCCCTGGGACACAGATACGCAGTATTTT
j_call: TRBJ1-6; v_call: TRBV2; d_call: -; clone_size: -; cdr3_aa: CASSARANSPLHF; cdr3_nt: TGTGCCAGCAGTGCACGGGCTAATTCACCCCTCCACTTT
j_call: TRBJ1-5; v_call: TRBV6-5; d_call: -; clone_size: once; cdr3_aa: CASGPNQPQHF; cdr3_nt: TGTGCCAGCGGACCCAATCAGCCCCAGCATTTT
j_call: TRBJ2-2; v_call: TRBV2; d_call: TRBD2; clone_size: -; cdr3_aa: CASSVLAGTGELFF; cdr3_nt: TGTGCCAGCAGTGTACTAGCGGGCACCGGGGAGCTGTTTTTT
j_call: TRBJ2-3; v_call: TRBV6-1; d_call: -; clone_size: -; cdr3_aa: CASSERGRTDTQYF; cdr3_nt: TGTGCCAGCAGTGAAAGAGGGCGGACAGATACGCAGTATTTT
j_call: TRBJ2-5; v_call: TRBV9; d_call: -; clone_size: -; cdr3_aa: CASSVGPGAGETQYF; cdr3_nt: TGTGCCAGCAGCGTAGGGCCCGGGGCGGGGGAGACCCAGTACTTC
j_call: TRBJ2-1; v_call: TRBV5-1; d_call: -; clone_size: -; cdr3_aa: CASSKGGSSYNEQFF; cdr3_nt: TGCGCCAGCAGCAAAGGTGGGAGCTCCTACAATGAGCAGTTCTTC